This entry lists 30 T cell receptor beta chains sequenced from one sample in a study of OX40 agonist ivuxolimab in advanced cancers. TCRdb's copy holds only in-frame clones and misses some; the assay was immunoSEQ multiplex PCR. The table lists 7,500 to 9,500 clones, roughly nine tenths of them singletons. The sample here was CD4+ or CD8+ T cells sorted from blood, taken in a trial of the OX40 agonist ivuxolimab. The source of these receptors is an adult with an advanced solid tumor such as melanoma, head and neck, liver or kidney cancer.

This chain links TRBV7-9 with TRBJ2-1; 8 positions match TRBD1. From germline, CDR1 is SEHNR and CDR2 FQNEAQ (reference sequence). After removal of 6 bases from V and 7 bases from J, the junction contained 8 bases not matched to a gene. This CDR3 spans 14 amino acids. DNA of the CDR3: TGTGCCAGCAGGCCCGGACAGGGTCCTAATGAGCAGTTCTTC. It is translated as CASRPGQGPNEQFF.

This clone was detected only a few times. The rearrangement joins TRBV9 to TRBJ1-1; the D is unclear. Germline V gene data show CDR1 as SGDLS and CDR2 as YYNGEE. Trimming pared 4 bases from V and 1 base from J, leaving 17 bases between. There are 16 residues in the CDR3. The CDR3 DNA follows: TGTGCCAGCAGCCCGAGTTACCGACACCAGAACACTGAAGCTTTCTTT. Its translation: CASSPSYRHQNTEAFF.

As for this clone: At one end, the junction sequence differs from germline, possibly due to a read error. This chain joins TRBV7-7 and TRBJ2-1; D might be TRBD1 (6 bases). Germline V gives CDR1 SSHAT, CDR2 FNYEAQ (reference sequence). The CDR3 sequence is 14 residues long. CDR3 nucleotide sequence: TGTGCTAGCAGCTCCGACAGGTCTGGAAATGAGCAGTTCTTC. Translated, it gives CASSSDRSGNEQFF.

The chain has TRBV6-9 and TRBJ2-1, with D possibly being TRBD1 or TRBD2 (7 bases each). The V and J ends lost 10 bases and 6 bases respectively, with 19 bases between them. Per germline, CDR1 MNHGY and CDR2 SVAAGI. This CDR3 is 14 amino acids long. The CDR3 DNA reads as TGTGCCACCAGGGGGGGGGACAGCTCCAATGAGCAGTTCTTC. It yields the protein CATRGGDSSNEQFF.

The J gene is TRBJ2-7, the V gene TRBV10-3; D is perhaps TRBD1 or TRBD2 (5 bases each). Per the germline V gene, CDR1 is ENHRY and CDR2 is SYGVKD. The CDR3 covers 16 residues. The V end was cut by 10 bases, the J end by 2 bases, with 24 bases between. The CDR3 DNA reads as TGTGCCACCCGAGAAACGCAGGGAGAATATACCTACGAGCAGTACTTC. Translating gives CATRETQGEYTYEQYF.

The chain couples TRBV7-2 to TRBJ2-7; perhaps TRBD1 as D (5 bases). Per the germline V gene, CDR1 is SGHTA and CDR2 is FQGNSA. The V end was cut by 5 bases, the J end by 12 bases, with 26 bases between. This CDR3 has 15 amino acids. The CDR3 loop is CASSPSDSTLEESYF. CDR3 DNA: TGTGCCAGCAGCCCGAGCGACAGTACGCTTGAAGAATCGTACTTC.

The V call is TRBV11-2, the J call TRBJ2-7, with D unresolved. This CDR3 contains 14 residues. Trimming took off 1 base at V and 3 bases at J, with 10 bases between the two ends. The germline CDR1 and CDR2 sequences are SGHAT and FQNNGV. The CDR3 reads CASSLASSSYEQYF. The DNA for the CDR3 is TGTGCCAGCAGCTTAGCTTCATCCAGCTACGAGCAGTACTTC. Together with reference TRBV11-2 and TRBJ2-7, the CDR3 gives the full variable domain: EAGVAQSPRYKIIEKRQSVAFWCNPISGHATLYWYQQILGQGPKLLIQFQNNGVVDDSQLPKDRFSAERLKGVDSTLKIQPAKLEDSAVYLCASSLASSSYEQYFGPGTRLTVT.

Remarks on this clone: The sample contains more than one DNA sequence encoding this CDR3. The chain is built from TRBV28 and TRBJ2-5, with D unresolved. Germline V lookup: CDR1 MDHEN, CDR2 SYDVKM. The CDR3 extends over 12 amino acids. The V gene lost 1 base and the J gene lost 0 bases, with 0 bases spanning the gap. CDR3 in amino acids: CASSLYQETQYF. The CDR3 nucleotides are TGTGCCAGCAGTTTATACCAAGAGACCCAGTACTTC.

The gene calls are TRBV7-9 and TRBJ2-7; no clear D. V lost 2 bases and J 3 bases, leaving 11 bases between the germline ends. The CDR3 is 14 residues long. From germline, CDR1 is SEHNR and CDR2 FQNEAQ (reference sequence). The CDR3 DNA reads TGTGCCAGCAGCTTAAATAACGAGAACTACGAGCAGTACTTC. This gives the protein CASSLNNENYEQYF.

V usage is TRBV13 and J usage is TRBJ2-7; 11 positions match TRBD1. V lost 5 bases to trimming and J lost 3 bases; unmatched junction nucleotides: 6. In germline, CDR1 is PRHDT, CDR2 FYEKMQ (reference sequence). This CDR3 contains 15 residues. In DNA form, the CDR3 reads TGTGCCAGCAGCCAGGGGACAGGGGGTGTCTACGAGCAGTACTTC. Protein product: CASSQGTGGVYEQYF.

The chain is built from TRBV7-9 and TRBJ2-5, with D perhaps given as TRBD1 or TRBD2 (5 bases each). Looked up from germline, CDR1 is SEHNR and CDR2 is FQNEAQ (reference sequence). The ends were cut back, 1 base at V and 4 bases at J, with 16 bases in the middle. The CDR3 extends over 16 amino acids. CDR3 in amino acids: CASSLDTDWGGETQYF. The CDR3, as DNA: TGTGCCAGCAGCTTAGATACGGACTGGGGCGGAGAGACCCAGTACTTC.

J is TRBJ2-7 and V is TRBV9; D tentatively reads TRBD1 or TRBD2 (5 bases each). The CDR3 has 13 amino acids. V was shortened by 0 bases and J by 3 bases, with 7 bases between the two germline ends. Germline values: CDR1 SGDLS, CDR2 YYNGEE. CDR3 in DNA: TGTGCCAGCAGCGTAGGGGACCTCTACGAGCAGTACTTC. This codes for CASSVGDLYEQYF. The complete variable domain, with remaining parts taken from reference TRBV9 and TRBJ2-7, reads DSGVTQTPKHLITATGQRVTLRCSPRSGDLSVYWYQQSLDQGLQFLIQYYNGEERAKGNILERFSAQQFPDLHSELNLSSLELGDSALYFCASSVGDLYEQYFGPGTRLTVT.

The chain combines TRBV6-1 with TRBJ1-4, with D unresolved. Germline lookup yields CDR1 MNHNS and CDR2 SASEGT. The CDR3 spans 17 residues. V was shortened by 2 bases and J by 5 bases, with 18 bases between the two germline ends. The CDR3 protein is CASSEYPLARINEKLFF. The DNA for the CDR3 is TGTGCCAGCAGTGAATATCCCCTCGCGAGGATAAATGAAAAACTGTTTTTT.

V and J are TRBV4-1 and TRBJ2-3; no clear D. The CDR3 sequence is 14 residues long. Between the trimmed V and J ends, which lost 2 bases and 9 bases, there was a span of 15 bases. Germline loops: CDR1 MGHRA, CDR2 YSYEKL. CDR3 bases: TGCGCCAGCAGCCAAACGATTTTAGGCGAGACGCAGTATTTT. Translated: CASSQTILGETQYF.

The genes are TRBV27 and TRBJ2-7, with TRBD2 identical over 11 bases. This CDR3 has 14 residues. Germline CDR1 is MNHEY and CDR2 is SMNVEV (reference sequence). V shed 5 bases, J shed 3 bases, and the junction held 3 bases outside the gene matches. The CDR3: CASSPGTSGYEQYF. The CDR3 bases are TGTGCCAGCAGTCCCGGGACTAGCGGCTACGAGCAGTACTTC.

The chain links TRBV19 to TRBJ1-5; D is ambiguous. CDR1 and CDR2 (germline): LNHDA, SQIVND (reference sequence). Trimming took 8 bases from V and 0 from J, leaving 11 bases between them. This CDR3 has 14 amino acids. The CDR3 nucleotides read TGTGCCAGTGGGCCAGGCAATAGCAATCAGCCCCAGCATTTT. Protein: CASGPGNSNQPQHF.

The chain is built from TRBV9 and TRBJ2-2; D may match TRBD1 or TRBD2 (5 bases each). V was trimmed by 3 bases and J by 3 bases, leaving 15 bases between them. The CDR3 contains 16 residues. CDR1 is SGDLS, CDR2 YYNGEE, per germline. CDR3 amino acids: CASSASRDRDTGELFF. CDR3 DNA: TGTGCCAGCAGCGCCTCACGGGACCGCGACACCGGGGAGCTGTTTTTT.

This clone was observed a single time. The rearrangement links TRBV28 to TRBJ1-1, with D perhaps TRBD1 (5 bases). The CDR3 is 14 amino acids. The V end was cut by 3 bases, the J end by 8 bases, with 16 bases between. Germline V gene sequence: CDR1 MDHEN, CDR2 SYDVKM. The CDR3 region is CASSLLIGAPEAFF. CDR3 nucleotide sequence: TGTGCCAGCAGTTTGCTAATCGGGGCCCCCGAAGCTTTCTTT.

For this clone: The DNA is left out, because the CDR3 cannot be placed on it with certainty; the CDR3 is given as TCRdb lists it. The gene calls are TRBV5-6 and TRBJ1-5. From germline, CDR1 is SGHDT and CDR2 YYEEEE. The CDR3 region is 14 residues in length, termini included. CDR3 region: CASSFRGREQPQHF.

This chain joins TRBV7-9 and TRBJ2-7; no definite D call. The CDR3 has 14 amino acids. Germline assignment: CDR1 SEHNR and CDR2 FQNEAQ (reference sequence). Trimming cost V 7 bases and J 6 bases, with 19 bases left between them. DNA for the CDR3: TGTGCCAGCACCCATGGGGATACAGCTTTCGAGCAGTACTTC. As protein: CASTHGDTAFEQYF.

The CDR3 region is CASSTTGGAYEQYF. In DNA form, the CDR3 reads TGTGCCAGTAGTACAACAGGGGGAGCCTACGAGCAGTACTTC. This chain connects TRBV19 to TRBJ2-7; TRBD1 aligns across 8 bases. This CDR3 has 14 amino acids. Germline CDR1 and CDR2: LNHDA and SQIVND (reference sequence). The V segment lost 4 bases and the J segment 2 bases; nucleotides outside the gene matches: 4.

This clone has a single count. The chain combines TRBV6-5 with TRBJ2-1; either TRBD1 or TRBD2 may supply D (5 bases each). The CDR3 sequence is 15 residues long. The V end lost 0 bases, the J end lost 9 bases, and 15 bases lay between the germline ends. Germline-derived CDR1 and CDR2 are MNHEY and SVGAGI. This chain's CDR3 is CASSYSISGRVEQFF. CDR3 nucleotides: TGTGCCAGCAGTTACTCGATTTCGGGGCGCGTTGAGCAGTTCTTC.

The chain uses TRBV9 and TRBJ2-3; perhaps TRBD1 as D (6 bases). The germline V and J ends were trimmed by 5 bases and 3 bases, with 13 bases remaining between them. CDR1 is SGDLS, CDR2 YYNGEE, per germline. This CDR3 comprises 14 residues. CDR3 region: CASSGGRSTDTQYF. Here the CDR3 DNA reads TGTGCCAGCAGTGGGGGCAGGAGTACAGATACGCAGTATTTT.

In this sample, this clone turned up once. The chain has TRBV27 and TRBJ2-5; TRBD2 aligns across 13 bases. Germline V gene data show CDR1 as MNHEY and CDR2 as SMNVEV (reference sequence). The CDR3 is made up of 16 amino acids. Germline trimming cut 1 base from V and 5 bases from J; bases unmatched to any gene: 4. The CDR3 DNA is TGTGCCAGCAGTTTATTTGGACTAGCGGGAGTGGAGACCCAGTACTTC. It codes for CASSLFGLAGVETQYF.

The rearrangement uses TRBV28 and TRBJ2-5, with 7 nucleotides matching TRBD1. Near its end, the DNA agrees better with TRBJ2-7, so the J call may be wrong. CDR1 is MDHEN and CDR2 is SYDVKM in the germline V gene. This CDR3 region has 14 residues. The CDR3 DNA reads TGTGCCAGCAGCCCGGGACAGCCCTCCTACGAGCAGTACTTC. Its protein is CASSPGQPSYEQYF.

The chain recombines TRBV7-9 with TRBJ1-4; weak D call: TRBD1 (5 bases). The V end lost 2 bases, the J end lost 7 bases, and 23 bases lay between the germline ends. Germline V lookup: CDR1 SEHNR, CDR2 FQNEAQ (reference sequence). The CDR3 runs to 18 residues. This chain's CDR3 is CASSLTPGLGPLGEKLFF. The DNA of the CDR3 is TGTGCCAGCAGCTTAACCCCCGGTTTGGGGCCTTTGGGTGAAAAACTGTTTTTT.

J is TRBJ2-1 and V is TRBV30; D is uncertain. Trimming pared 0 bases from V and 4 bases from J, leaving 7 bases between. From germline, CDR1 is GTSNPN and CDR2 SVGIG (reference sequence). The CDR3 has 13 residues. CDR3 sequence reads: CAWSVSGYNEQFF. The CDR3 coding sequence is TGTGCCTGGAGTGTATCCGGATACAATGAGCAGTTCTTC.

The J gene is TRBJ2-2, the V gene TRBV7-3; 8 bases are shared with TRBD1. This CDR3 contains 14 residues. V dropped 2 bases and J dropped 5; count of bases not matched to a gene: 1. CDR1 and CDR2 (germline): SGHTA, FQGTGA. CDR3 region: CASSLGQGTGELFF. The CDR3 nucleotides are TGTGCCAGCAGCTTAGGACAGGGAACCGGGGAGCTGTTTTTT.

The chain is built from TRBV2 and TRBJ2-7; D may be TRBD1 or TRBD2 (6 bases each). CDR3 length equals 16 residues. Looked up from germline, CDR1 is SNHLY and CDR2 is FYNNEI. V was clipped by 0 bases and J by 4 bases, with 16 bases between them. Here the CDR3 reads CASSEAALWGAYEQYF. CDR3 nucleotides: TGTGCCAGCAGTGAAGCCGCGCTTTGGGGGGCATACGAGCAGTACTTC.

Only one count was recorded for this clone. The chain uses TRBV19 and TRBJ2-1, with D perhaps matching TRBD2 (6 bases). V lost 6 bases, J lost 0 bases, and 12 bases lay in between. The CDR3 contains 15 residues. From germline, CDR1 is LNHDA and CDR2 SQIVND (reference sequence). The CDR3 DNA follows: TGTGCCAGTAGCCCCGAAGCGGGCTCCTACAATGAGCAGTTCTTC. It encodes CASSPEAGSYNEQFF.